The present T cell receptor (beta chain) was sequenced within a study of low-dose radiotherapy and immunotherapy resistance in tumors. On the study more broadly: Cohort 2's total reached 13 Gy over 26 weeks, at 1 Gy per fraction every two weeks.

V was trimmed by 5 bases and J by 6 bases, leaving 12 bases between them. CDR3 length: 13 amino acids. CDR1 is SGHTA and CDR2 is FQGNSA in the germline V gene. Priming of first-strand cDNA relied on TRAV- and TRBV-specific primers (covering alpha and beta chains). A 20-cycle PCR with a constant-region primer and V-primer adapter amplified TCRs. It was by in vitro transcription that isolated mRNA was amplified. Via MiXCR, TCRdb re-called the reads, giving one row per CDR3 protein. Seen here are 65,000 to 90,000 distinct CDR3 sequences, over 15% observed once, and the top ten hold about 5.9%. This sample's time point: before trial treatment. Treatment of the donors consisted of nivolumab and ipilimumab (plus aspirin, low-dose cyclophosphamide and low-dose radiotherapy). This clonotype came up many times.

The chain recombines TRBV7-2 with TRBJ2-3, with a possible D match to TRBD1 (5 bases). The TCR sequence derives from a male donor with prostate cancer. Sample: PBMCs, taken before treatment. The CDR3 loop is CASSGYKGDTQYF. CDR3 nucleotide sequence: TGTGCCAGCAGCGGATATAAGGGGGATACGCAGTATTTT.